This T cell receptor beta chain was recorded in a study of T-cell memory formation after mild COVID-19. TCRdb re-called the 5' RACE reads through MiXCR, storing one row per CDR3 protein. This sample has some 310,000 distinct CDR3 sequences; 20% to 25% occur once, and the top ten carry 21%. This clonotype was seen many times. Compared with germline, one end of the junction differs, possibly owing to a read error. CDR1 is SGHRS and CDR2 is YFSETQ in the germline V gene. The CDR3 has 12 residues. The source material was PBMCs or a T cell subset sorted from them (not recorded which). This clonotype was sampled from a man in his late teens or twenties who had mild COVID-19 (a few samples of this study predate the infection). Cell type and time point are not known. The genes are TRBV5-1 and TRBJ1-1, with D maybe TRBD1 (5 bases). The CDR3 loop is CASSLEGTEAFF. For the CDR3, the DNA is TGTGCCAGCAGCTTAGAGGGGACTGAAGCTTTCTTT.